This T cell receptor beta chain was identified in a study of regulatory T cells in long-lasting Graves disease (TCRdb year 2021). Turning to the overall study: Patients with newly diagnosed Graves' disease had been on antithyroid drugs for under 3 months. This study used TCR sequencing and RNA sequencing of peripheral blood to compare persistent Graves' disease patients against newly diagnosed Graves' disease patients. The study took place in China and was registered as a clinical trial. TCR sequencing covered about 13 persistent and roughly 20 newly diagnosed Graves' disease patients, around 35 samples in total.

Germline trimming: 3 bases from V, 7 bases from J; junction bases outside gene matches: 9. For CDR1 and CDR2, the germline V gene lists SQVTM and ANQGSEA. Measured from the cysteine to the phenylalanine, the CDR3 is 14 residues long. Only the CDR3 DNA is retained, 42 bases long and in frame from the first base. General conclusions and limits of the study: TRBV28, TRBJ1-2 and TRBJ2-5 were preferentially used in persistent disease, while TRBV20-1 and TRBJ2-1 were favored in newly diagnosed disease. Patients with persistent disease shared more public clonotypes (about 2,700) than newly diagnosed patients did (approximately 990). Persistent Graves' disease patients showed lower TCR Shannon entropy and fewer highly expanded clones than newly diagnosed patients, suggesting clonal expansion. Only the TCR beta chain was sequenced and analyzed. The study examined only peripheral blood because the primary lesion, thyroid tissue, could not be accessed. As a limitation, the authors acknowledged that the small sample size may reduce accuracy.

In its sample, this clonotype was seen a few times. Its antigen remains unidentified. No quality values exist for individual bases; no much larger clone is one base distant. The library was generated by multiplex PCR. The reads were generated on an Illumina HiSeq 4000. iRepertoire HTBI primers and Arm-PCR amplification of CDR3 regions were used to construct TCR beta libraries. Before sequencing, the PCR products underwent gel purification. Per the authors' processing: A total of roughly 65 TRBV and under 15 TRBJ segments were identified across samples and were used for gene usage analysis of CDR3 amino acid clonotypes. COPE and FqMerger were used to merge filtered high-quality paired reads into contigs. Contigs were aligned with BLAST to IMGT TRBV, TRBD and TRBJ reference genes, and CDR3 was defined per IMGT. Clonotypes above 0.1% frequency were classified as highly expanded clones. Repertoire diversity was measured by Shannon entropy, and V-J evenness by the Gini coefficient. A clonotype was considered public if more than one individual shared it. Through fastp at Q25 and MiXCR, TCRdb rebuilt clones from the public reads, retaining in-frame beta chains. Here each entry gathers all rows of one CDR3 protein and keeps the most common genes and DNA. The V and J calls reflect TCRdb's pipeline rather than the authors' work. The sample includes about 440,000 distinct CDR3 sequences, with approximately 15% observed a single time. Together, the top ten hold over 15% of the sample.

What this sample's time point label stands for: newly diagnosed GD, antithyroid drugs for less than 3 months. RNA was extracted from PBMCs in TRIzol for both TCR sequencing and RNA sequencing. The diagnosis of Graves' disease followed American Thyroid Association guidelines. Patients were recruited from an endocrinology department in Xi'an, China. From each patient, 7.5 to 10 milliliters of peripheral blood was collected into an EDTA anticoagulant tube. Ficoll Paque Plus density gradient separation was used to isolate PBMCs, and no further T cell sorting was performed. An Agilent 2100 Bioanalyzer and agarose gel were used to check RNA quality, while a NanoDrop 2000 measured RNA concentration. The sample also formed part of further work on T cells in Graves' hyperthyroidism and ophthalmopathy. The second study reports: Graves' hyperthyroidism was defined as stable when no progression to ophthalmopathy occurred over 18 months of follow-up. The hyperthyroidism patients were between 18 and 65 years old and newly diagnosed, with a disease duration of less than 2 months. Any patient with an uncontrolled infection, another autoimmune disease, pregnancy or lactation was excluded. Diagnoses were established on the basis of clinical symptoms, serum thyroxine and TRAb, thyroid ultrasound, and orbital computed tomography. For the first round of RT-PCR on the TCR CDR3, the HTBI primer set was used together with the Qiagen OneStep RT-PCR kit. Most expanded thyroid clonotypes (frequency above 0.001) were also found in blood, which suggests that blood repertoires may mirror thyroid immune responses. In cross-validation, a model built on a 13 V-J signature told ophthalmopathy apart from stable hyperthyroidism with 85% to 90% sensitivity and about 81% specificity, and in testing the same model reached 80%/75%. In validation, progression to ophthalmopathy was predicted by the model with 70.59% sensitivity and nearly 75% specificity, a median of approximately 6.5 months before onset. To identify distinguishing TCR V-J signatures, a discovery cohort of around 100 patients was used, comprising some 45 with Graves' ophthalmopathy and approximately 58 with stable Graves' hyperthyroidism. Prospective prediction of ophthalmopathy was tested in an independent validation cohort of under 20 hyperthyroidism patients and around 16 patients who later progressed to ophthalmopathy. The roughly 90 discovery patients were divided at random into training and test sets in a 7:3 ratio. In about six Graves' hyperthyroidism patients, the study also compared T-cell repertoires from thyroid tissue with T-cell repertoires from blood. After blood sampling, hyperthyroidism patients were treated with methimazole at a starting dose of 30 mg daily, and ophthalmopathy patients were treated with high-dose intravenous methylprednisolone. Libraries were constructed in a second round of multiplex PCR, after which size selection and purification were carried out. The libraries were sequenced on an Illumina HiSeq2000 using paired-end 100 bp reads. SOAPnuke was used to process the raw data, removing reads that contained adapters or uncalled bases, had a mean Phred below 15, or lacked an exact match to the constant primer or identifier. COPE v1.2.5 was used to merge high-quality paired reads, and clonotypes were defined as unique nucleotide sequences. MiTCR v1.1 was used to align clonotypes to the IMGT TRBV, TRBD and TRBJ reference segments. The analysis included only V-J combinations with a frequency above 0.0001, which together covered more than 99% of the repertoires. The TCS score was defined as F50 (clonal expansion) divided by E x V (chaos), with BLOSUM62-based TCRdist calculated between CDR3 peptides within each V-J. Welch's t-statistics and random forest reduced 500 to 550 V-J features to 13, which were used in a naive Bayes classifier (R e1071). No statistical method was used to fix the sample size in advance, and group allocation was not hidden from the investigators. TCR Vbeta CDR3 sequencing of 120 to 150 peripheral blood samples (roughly 43 ophthalmopathy, approximately 80 hyperthyroidism and approximately 17 progressor patients) is reported in the paper.

The origin of this receptor is a woman under 40 with Graves disease. Donor details come from another sample of the same person, matched by shared clones. Material: peripheral blood mononuclear cells (PBMCs), obtained at new diagnosis, from a patient treated with antithyroid drugs. The V and J segments used are TRBV29-1 and TRBJ2-1; TRBD1 agrees with 7 junctional bases. DNA sequence: TGCAGCGTTGAGGCCCGGACAGGTCGAAATGAGCAGTTCTTC. Its amino acids are CSVEARTGRNEQFF.